This is a list of T cell receptor beta chains from one sample in a study of T cells in Graves' hyperthyroidism and ophthalmopathy. TCRdb analysed the multiplex PCR reads with MiXCR anew, one entry per CDR3 protein. The sample has 300,000 to 450,000 distinct CDR3 sequences, around 13% seen once. The material sequenced was blood. Receptors were obtained from a woman in her 30s with Graves' ophthalmopathy. Both conserved end residues are part of each CDR3. A D gene is named only where the DNA matches it firmly. Size tells how often a clone was seen (once, few, many) or the class of an expanded clone, and some rows leave it out.

clone_size j_call d_call v_call cdr3_nt cdr3_aa
few TRBJ2-5 TRBD2 TRBV6-1 TGTGCCAGCAGTTATCCGAGCGGGGGGGCCTCGGAGACCCAGTACTTC CASSYPSGGASETQYF
many TRBJ2-2 - TRBV7-3 TGTGCCAGCAGCTTTCAGGGGCCGGGAGCGGACACCGGGGAGCTGTTTTTT CASSFQGPGADTGELFF
many TRBJ1-1 - TRBV15 TGTGCCACCAGCAGAGACTACGACAGCAACACTGAAGCTTTCTTT CATSRDYDSNTEAFF
many TRBJ2-5 - TRBV3-1 TGTGCCAGCAGCCAAGACACAGGACTACAAGAGACCCAGTACTTC CASSQDTGLQETQYF
many TRBJ1-1 TRBD1 TRBV5-1 TGCGCCAGCAGCTTGGAGGGGACAGGGGGCCCCGCCAACCGAATGAACACTGAAGCTTTCTTT CASSLEGTGGPANRMNTEAFF
- TRBJ2-5 - TRBV7-3 TGTGCCAGCAGCTATACAGGGTTAGAGACCCAGTACTTC CASSYTGLETQYF
- TRBJ2-5 TRBD2 TRBV5-1 TGCGCCAGCAGCTTGGGGCTTGTTCGGGGGGGCGTGCAAGAGACCCAGTACTTC CASSLGLVRGGVQETQYF
many TRBJ2-7 - TRBV11-1 TGTGCCAGCAGCGTAACAAGTGGGTACGAGCAGTACTTC CASSVTSGYEQYF
- TRBJ2-2 - TRBV7-7 TGTGCTAGCAGCTTAGGGAGCGACAGACCCTTCGGGGAGCTGTTTTTT CASSLGSDRPFGELFF
- TRBJ2-7 TRBD2 TRBV20-1 TGCAGTGCTAGAGATCCCAGCGGGGGGCCTAGCTCCTACGAGCAGTACTTC CSARDPSGGPSSYEQYF
few TRBJ2-5 TRBD2 TRBV4-2 TGTGCCAGCAGCCCCCCAGCGGGGGGAGGAGAGACCCAGTACTTC CASSPPAGGGETQYF
many TRBJ1-5 - TRBV3-1 TGTGCCAGCAGCCAAGATGGCAGCTATAATCAGCCCCAGCATTTT CASSQDGSYNQPQHF
few TRBJ2-2 - TRBV28 TGTGCCAGCATCGAGGGATCCACCGGGGAGCTGTTTTTT CASIEGSTGELFF